This note documents a single TCR beta chain sequence. This entry belongs to a study of T cells in localized non-small cell lung cancer. Clones were read by immunoSEQ multiplex PCR, and TCRdb kept only the in-frame ones, dropping some. The data show some 38,000 clones, with around 94% seen just once and approximately 7% held by the top ten. The CDR3 runs to 15 residues. The ends were cut back, 7 bases at V and 4 bases at J, with 17 bases in the middle. The V gene's germline CDR1 is MNHEY and CDR2 SVGAGI. This TCR was recovered from a female donor aged 60 or older with stage I lung adenocarcinoma. Material: peripheral blood, obtained before any cancer treatment. The V gene is TRBV6-5, the J gene TRBJ1-5; D unresolved. The CDR3 sequence: CASKPGGSRNQPQHF. DNA of the CDR3: TGTGCCAGCAAACCCGGAGGGTCGAGGAATCAGCCCCAGCATTTT.